This entry features one T cell receptor beta chain sequence. As yet, its antigen is unknown. Sequencing was performed with immunoSEQ multiplex PCR; in TCRdb, only in-frame clones are kept and a portion is missing. This sample has approximately 140,000 clones, with about 92% found just once. The data are from a study of T cell responses to AZD1222 COVID-19 vaccine. Looking at the study overall: Second-dose recipients at about 4 or about 12 weeks were treated as one pooled group. Study conclusions and caveats: Clonal diversity was possibly underestimated, and white British individuals and females predominated among donors. A rise in Spike-specific TCR breadth and depth followed two AZD1222 doses.

Trimming cost V 0 bases and J 3 bases; bases outside gene matches: 7. CDR3 length equals 16 residues. In germline, CDR1 is MNHEY, CDR2 SVGAGI. The sequence was obtained from an adult in good health. The sample here was peripheral blood, taken on day 0 of AZD1222 vaccination. The chain employs TRBV6-5 and TRBJ2-7; TRBD1 agrees at 8 bases. In DNA form, the CDR3 reads TGTGCCAGCAGTTACTCTGGGAGCAGGGGGCTCTACGAGCAGTACTTC. This encodes CASSYSGSRGLYEQYF.